These 27 T cell receptor beta chains originate from one sample sequenced in a study of tissue T cells after allogeneic stem cell transplantation. The method was immunoSEQ multiplex PCR; TCRdb's version includes in-frame clones alone and lacks a portion of them. The sample records about 48,000 clones, around 66% being singletons. Sample: sorted cells pooled from one or two spleens. Every receptor here comes from a pool of C57BL/6 mice in good health.

This clone was recorded once. Here the gene names and germline are mouse. With the read ending 1 residue before the CDR3 end, the germline J gene is used to fill in that end. The chain combines TRBV3 with TRBJ2-3; 8 positions match TRBD2. Germline trimming cut 2 bases from V and 1 base from J; bases unmatched to any gene: 2. CDR1 SNHLY and CDR2 FYNGKV come from the germline V gene (reference sequence). CDR3 length equals 15 residues. Incomplete CDR3 DNA: TGTGCCAGCAGCTTAACTGGGGGCGGTGCAGAAACGCTGTAT. It specifies CASSLTGGGAETLY. The whole CDR3 sequence is CASSLTGGGAETLYF.

Comments on this clone: Here the gene names and germline are mouse. CDR3 bases read: TGCACCTGCAGTGCACTCCGGGACAGGGAAACCGAAAGATTATTT. It yields the protein CTCSALRDRETERLF. The whole CDR3 reads CTCSALRDRETERLFF. The chain joins TRBV1 to TRBJ1-4, with TRBD1 matching over 9 bases. The read comes to an end 1 residue before the CDR3 does, leaving the germline J gene to fill in the end. The CDR3 runs 16 residues. CDR1 is NSQYPW, CDR2 LRSPGD, per germline (reference sequence). V gave up 2 bases and J gave up 7 bases; unmatched junction bases: 8.

For this clone: Gene labels here are mouse ones. With the read ending 1 residue before the CDR3 end, the germline J gene is used to fill in that end. V is TRBV3 and J is TRBJ1-1; 9 bases line up with TRBD1. CDR3 size: 14 residues. The trim removed 7 bases at V and 3 bases at J, leaving 6 bases unmatched. The germline gives CDR1 SNHLY, CDR2 FYNGKV (reference sequence). Incomplete CDR3 DNA: TGTGCCAGCACTCCGGGACAGGGCCACACAGAAGTCTTC. Amino acids: CASTPGQGHTEVF. The complete CDR3 sequence is CASTPGQGHTEVFF.

Turning to this clone: The germline and genes are mouse ones. The CDR3 end lies 1 residue beyond the end of the read and is filled in from the germline J gene. This sequence joins TRBV23 and TRBJ2-7; the table's D gene call, TRBD1, was not cross checked with the DNA. Germline V gene data show CDR1 as KGHTA and CDR2 as FQNQQP. The CDR3 extends over 13 amino acids. This CDR3 is CSSSQSTGDEQYF. The sequenced CDR3 bases are TGCTCCAGCAGTCAATCGACAGGGGATGAACAGTAC.

With respect to this clone: Gene names follow the mouse nomenclature. The read is 1 residue too short to cover the CDR3 end, so that end is filled in from the germline J gene. V usage is TRBV22 and J usage is TRBJ2-1; the table's D call TRBD1 went unverified against the DNA. TRBV22 is a pseudogene. The CDR3 sequence is 15 residues long. The CDR3 reads CASSCEGRGRAEQFF. Incomplete CDR3 DNA: TGTGCCAGCAGTTGTGAGGGCAGGGGGCGAGCTGAGCAGTTC.

In the case of this clone: These gene names are mouse names. The CDR3 end falls 1 residue outside the read, so it is completed with the germline J gene. The chain is built from TRBV13-3 and TRBJ1-6, with D possibly TRBD1 on 5 matching bases. TRBJ1-6 is marked as an open reading frame, function uncertain. The V end lost 5 bases, the J end lost 0 bases, and 9 bases lay between the germline ends. Per germline, CDR1 NNHDY and CDR2 SYVADS. This CDR3 has 15 residues. CDR3 amino acids: CASRPTDSYNSPLYF. The CDR3 bases that were read are TGTGCCAGCAGACCGACAGATTCCTATAATTCGCCCCTCTAC.

This clone appeared a few times. Gene names refer to mouse genes. Sequencing ends 1 residue short of the CDR3 end; the germline J gene provides the rest. This chain joins TRBV3 and TRBJ1-3; D is ambiguous. Trimming removed 2 bases at V and 1 base at J, with 3 bases between. From germline, CDR1 is SNHLY and CDR2 FYNGKV (reference sequence). This CDR3 is 13 amino acids long. CDR3 in amino acids: CASSLQSGNTLYF. The CDR3 bases that were read are TGTGCCAGCAGCTTACAGTCTGGAAATACGCTCTAT.

With regard to this clone: All gene names here are mouse names. The read ends 1 residue early relative to the CDR3; the germline J gene fills the gap. The rearrangement links TRBV17 to TRBJ1-1; D possibly corresponds to TRBD1 (5 bases). V was pared by 1 base and J by 1 base, with 7 bases between. The CDR3 is made up of 14 amino acids. Germline CDR1 reads MNHDT; CDR2 reads YYDKIL. CDR3 DNA (partial): TGTGCTAGCAGTAGAGGGGGGGTAAACACAGAAGTCTTC. Protein: CASSRGGVNTEVF. The complete CDR3 reads CASSRGGVNTEVFF.

For this clone: The germline gene is not matched at one end of the junction; a read error may be the cause. Germline and genes here are mouse. The read ends 1 residue shy of where the CDR3 ends; the end is completed using the germline J gene. V is TRBV13-2 and J is TRBJ2-1, with a tentative D call TRBD1 (7 bases). The CDR3 loop spans 14 amino acids. Per the germline V gene, CDR1 is NNHNN and CDR2 is SYGAGS (reference sequence). The CDR3 sequence is CAGGGGQNYAEQFF. The CDR3 DNA, read in part, is TGTGCCGGCGGTGGGGGACAGAACTATGCTGAGCAGTTC.

About this clone: Germline and genes: mouse. The CDR3 end lies 1 residue beyond the end of the read and is filled in from the germline J gene. This chain uses TRBV19 with TRBJ1-4, with 9 positions matching TRBD1. V shed 4 bases, J shed 14 bases, and the junction held 3 bases outside the gene matches. The CDR3 has 11 residues. Germline V lookup: CDR1 FNHDT, CDR2 SITEND (reference sequence). The CDR3 here is CASSHRGPLFF. The CDR3 bases that were read are TGTGCCAGCAGTCACAGGGGGCCGTTATTT.

As for this clone: Mouse names are used for the genes. The DNA ends 1 residue before the CDR3 does, and the rest of the CDR3 is filled in from the germline J gene. The V and J genes are TRBV1 and TRBJ1-3, with TRBD1 matching 10 bases. The germline V gene encodes CDR1 NSQYPW and CDR2 LRSPGD (reference sequence). V was pared by 4 bases and J by 1 base, with 1 base of the junction left unmatched. This CDR3 is 15 amino acids long. CDR3 bases read: TGCACCTGCAGTGGGGGACAGGGGTCTGGAAATACGCTCTAT. Its translation: CTCSGGQGSGNTLY. The entire CDR3 sequence reads CTCSGGQGSGNTLYF.

About this clone itself: Mouse gene names and germline throughout. Coverage ceases 1 residue before the CDR3 finishes, and the germline J gene fills in the end. V and J are TRBV26 and TRBJ2-3; D gene unclear. From germline, CDR1 is KGHPV and CDR2 FQNQEV (reference sequence). The CDR3 loop spans 14 amino acids. Trimming cost V 0 bases and J 2 bases, with 6 bases left between them. CDR3 residues: CASSLSAPAETLYF. CDR3 DNA (partial): TGTGCCAGCAGTCTGTCGGCCCCTGCAGAAACGCTGTAT.

About this clone: The listed genes are named as in mouse. The read terminates 1 residue before the CDR3 end, so the remaining end is supplied by the germline J gene. The chain is built from TRBV17 and TRBJ1-3; 7 bases agree with TRBD1. Germline lookup yields CDR1 MNHDT and CDR2 YYDKIL. The V and J ends lost 7 bases and 2 bases, in that order; junction bases with no gene match: 2. The CDR3 loop spans 13 amino acids. The DNA read from the CDR3 is TGTGCTAGCAAACAGGGGACTGGAAATACGCTCTAT. Amino acids: CASKQGTGNTLY. From start to end, the CDR3 is CASKQGTGNTLYF.

Regarding this clone: Gene names follow the mouse nomenclature. The CDR3 is cut off 1 residue early in the read; its end comes from the germline J gene. The chain has TRBV2 and TRBJ2-5, with 9 bases that match TRBD1. From germline, CDR1 is LGHNA and CDR2 YSYQKL. The ends lost 3 bases at V and 0 bases at J; junction bases unmatched: 1. This CDR3 is 15 amino acids long. This CDR3 reads CASSHTGGNQDTQYF. The DNA read from the CDR3 is TGTGCCAGCAGCCATACAGGGGGCAACCAAGACACCCAGTAC.

To note about this clone: These gene names are mouse names. The read falls 1 residue short of the CDR3 end, and the missing part is taken from the germline J gene. The chain links TRBV5 to TRBJ1-1; unclear D gene. The CDR3 has 14 residues. The V and J ends lost 2 bases and 1 base respectively, with 8 bases between them. The germline V gene has CDR1 LGHNA and CDR2 YNLKQL (reference sequence). CDR3 DNA (partial): TGTGCCAGCAGCCAATCCTCCGGGAACACAGAAGTCTTC. It encodes CASSQSSGNTEVF. The whole CDR3 protein is CASSQSSGNTEVFF.

As for this clone: Gene names and germline refer to mouse. The read falls 1 residue short of the CDR3 end, and the missing part is taken from the germline J gene. The V gene is TRBV13-1, the J gene TRBJ1-4; D remains ambiguous. With 1 base removed from V and 0 bases from J, the gap between germline ends came to 4 bases. This CDR3 is 14 amino acids long. Germline CDR1 NSHNY, CDR2 SYGAGN. CDR3 sequence: CASSDHISNERLFF. CDR3 bases read: TGTGCCAGCAGTGATCACATTTCCAACGAAAGATTATTT. The full variable domain, rest sourced from reference TRBV13-1 and TRBJ1-4, is EAAVTQSPRNKVTVTGGNVTLSCRQTNSHNYMYWYRQDTGHGLRLIHYSYGAGNLRIGDVPDGYKATRTTQEDFFLLLELASPSQTSLYFCASSDHISNERLFFGHGTKLSVL.

This clone was counted only a few times. Each gene name is a mouse one. CDR3 protein: CTCSGRDWGYEQYF. The sequenced part of the CDR3 DNA is TGCACCTGCAGTGGCCGGGACTGGGGTTATGAACAGTAC. The rearrangement joins TRBV1 to TRBJ2-7; 10 bases are a match to TRBD2. The read terminates 1 residue before the CDR3 end, so the remaining end is supplied by the germline J gene. Germline values: CDR1 NSQYPW, CDR2 LRSPGD (reference sequence). After removal of 4 bases from V and 4 bases from J, the junction contained 4 bases not matched to a gene. The CDR3 is made up of 14 amino acids.

Remarks on this clone: Each gene name is a mouse one. The read ends 1 residue shy of where the CDR3 ends; the end is completed using the germline J gene. The chain links TRBV13-2 to TRBJ2-4; D not certain. This CDR3 has 11 residues. Trimming took 0 bases from V and 6 from J, leaving 2 bases between them. From germline, CDR1 is NNHNN and CDR2 SYGAGS (reference sequence). The CDR3 is CASGDANTLYF. The DNA read from the CDR3 is TGTGCCAGCGGTGATGCCAACACCTTGTAC.

This clone was detected a few times. Genes here carry mouse names. The CDR3 end falls 1 residue outside the read, so it is completed with the germline J gene. This chain connects TRBV13-3 to TRBJ1-4; D is uncertain. V lost 1 base and J 0 bases, leaving 4 bases between the germline ends. In germline, CDR1 is NNHDY, CDR2 SYVADS. CDR3 length equals 14 residues. Here the CDR3 reads CASSDKISNERLFF. CDR3 DNA, as far as it was read: TGTGCCAGCAGTGATAAGATTTCCAACGAAAGATTATTT. The full variable domain, its missing parts supplied by reference TRBV13-3 and TRBJ1-4, is EAAVTQSPRSKVAVTGGKVTLSCHQTNNHDYMYWYRQDTGHGLRLIHYSYVADSTEKGDIPDGYKASRPSQENFSLILELASLSQTAVYFCASSDKISNERLFFGHGTKLSVL.

This clone was detected only a few times. Mouse germline and gene names are used. The CDR3 goes on 1 residue after the read ends, and that part is filled in from the germline J gene. The chain has TRBV1 and TRBJ1-2; D gene ambiguous. Germline assignment: CDR1 NSQYPW and CDR2 LRSPGD (reference sequence). Trimming shortened V by 0 bases and J by 4 bases, and 6 bases separated the two germline ends. This CDR3 is 13 amino acids long. Here the CDR3 reads CTCSAERSSDYTF. The sequenced CDR3 bases are TGCACCTGCAGTGCAGAGAGAAGCTCCGACTACACC.

In regard to this clone: Mouse names are used for the genes. Coverage ceases 1 residue before the CDR3 finishes, and the germline J gene fills in the end. The chain is built from TRBV4 and TRBJ2-1; the D is unclear. V was shortened by 4 bases and J by 1 base, with 5 bases between the two germline ends. Germline CDR1 and CDR2: LGHDT and YNNKQL (reference sequence). The CDR3 has 13 amino acids. CDR3 protein: CASSLQNYAEQFF. CDR3 bases read: TGTGCCAGCAGCTTACAGAACTATGCTGAGCAGTTC.

Details on this clone: The gene symbols are mouse symbols. With the read ending 1 residue before the CDR3 end, the germline J gene is used to fill in that end. The chain employs TRBV12-2 and TRBJ2-3; 13 bases are a match to TRBD2. CDR1 and CDR2 from the germline V gene are SGHLS and HYDKME. Trimming at V came to 1 base and at J to 2 bases, leaving 2 bases not matched to a gene. The CDR3 has 16 residues. CDR3 in amino acids: CASSLDWGGNAETLYF. The CDR3 bases that were read are TGTGCCAGCTCTCTGGACTGGGGGGGCAATGCAGAAACGCTGTAT.

With regard to this clone: Gene names are mouse gene names. The CDR3 end falls 1 residue outside the read, so it is completed with the germline J gene. The chain is built from TRBV12-1 and TRBJ1-6; D call uncertain. TRBJ1-6 falls under the ORF class, with uncertain function. The V gene's germline CDR1 is SGHSN and CDR2 HYEKVE. This CDR3 region has 11 residues. V was clipped by 4 bases and J by 8 bases, with 5 bases between them. Incomplete CDR3 DNA: TGTGCCAGCTCCCGATATTCGCCCCTCTAC. This codes for CASSRYSPLY. In full, the CDR3 is CASSRYSPLYF.

Notes on this clone: The germline and genes are mouse ones. The read is 1 residue too short to cover the CDR3 end, so that end is filled in from the germline J gene. The V call is TRBV20, the J call TRBJ2-1, with D perhaps TRBD1 (5 bases). Trimming left V 0 bases short and J 0 bases short, with 12 bases between. The CDR3 covers 16 residues. CDR1 GFQATS and CDR2 STVNSAI come from the germline V gene. CDR3: CGARDPGHYNYAEQFF. The covered CDR3 bases are TGTGGTGCTAGGGATCCCGGACATTATAACTATGCTGAGCAGTTC.

Comment on this clone: The genes are named according to mouse. The read is 1 residue too short to cover the CDR3 end, so that end is filled in from the germline J gene. V is TRBV3 and J is TRBJ1-2, with D possibly matching TRBD1 (5 bases). V was clipped by 0 bases and J by 2 bases, with 7 bases between them. Looked up from germline, CDR1 is SNHLY and CDR2 is FYNGKV (reference sequence). CDR3 length equals 14 residues. The part of the CDR3 DNA that was read is TGTGCCAGCAGCTTAGCAGGGGAGAACTCCGACTACACC. Its translation is CASSLAGENSDYT. The full-length CDR3 reads as CASSLAGENSDYTF.

This clone has just a few counts. Gene names denote mouse genes. The part of the CDR3 DNA that was read is TGTGCCAGCAGCTTAGCGCTCCTGCCATATGAACAGTAC. Its translation: CASSLALLPYEQY. The full CDR3 sequence reads CASSLALLPYEQYF. V gene TRBV3 combines with J gene TRBJ2-7; no definite D call. The read gets to within 1 residue of the CDR3 end, and the germline J gene fills in the rest. Germline V lookup: CDR1 SNHLY, CDR2 FYNGKV (reference sequence). The CDR3 spans 14 residues. Between the trimmed V and J ends, which lost 0 bases and 4 bases, there was a span of 10 bases.

Notes on this clone: Mouse names are used for the genes. The read finishes 1 residue shy of the CDR3 end, and the germline J gene is used to complete it. The genes are TRBV16 and TRBJ2-3; 10 nucleotides agree with TRBD2. The germline V gene has CDR1 SGHSA and CDR2 FRNQAP. The V segment lost 0 bases and the J segment 3 bases; nucleotides outside the gene matches: 6. CDR3 length equals 17 residues. CDR3 region: CASSLDLGGRAAETLYF. CDR3 DNA, as far as it was read: TGTGCAAGCAGCTTAGATCTGGGGGGGCGAGCGGCAGAAACGCTGTAT.